The sequence of this T cell receptor (beta chain) was determined in a study of T cells in Graves' hyperthyroidism and ophthalmopathy. RNA transcripts yielded amplified TCR beta CDR3 regions. A first-round RT-PCR of the TCR CDR3 used the HTBI primer set. MiXCR, run by TCRdb on the multiplex PCR reads, gives a single entry per CDR3 protein. In the table there are about 280,000 distinct CDR3 sequences, approximately 26% of which are singletons. Germline V CDR1 and CDR2: KGHDR, SFDVKD. Trimming cost V 2 bases and J 9 bases, with 6 bases left between them. CDR3 size: 11 residues. This clonotype was observed at least ten times. Clinicians diagnosed patients from clinical symptoms, serum thyroxine and TRAb, thyroid ultrasound and orbital computed tomography.

The V gene is TRBV24-1, the J gene TRBJ1-1; D is ambiguous. Sequencing input: blood. The TCR was taken from a man aged 40-50 years with Graves' hyperthyroidism that later progressed to Graves' ophthalmopathy. For the CDR3, the DNA is TGTGCCACCAGTGATTCGGATAAAGCTTTCTTT. It encodes CATSDSDKAFF.